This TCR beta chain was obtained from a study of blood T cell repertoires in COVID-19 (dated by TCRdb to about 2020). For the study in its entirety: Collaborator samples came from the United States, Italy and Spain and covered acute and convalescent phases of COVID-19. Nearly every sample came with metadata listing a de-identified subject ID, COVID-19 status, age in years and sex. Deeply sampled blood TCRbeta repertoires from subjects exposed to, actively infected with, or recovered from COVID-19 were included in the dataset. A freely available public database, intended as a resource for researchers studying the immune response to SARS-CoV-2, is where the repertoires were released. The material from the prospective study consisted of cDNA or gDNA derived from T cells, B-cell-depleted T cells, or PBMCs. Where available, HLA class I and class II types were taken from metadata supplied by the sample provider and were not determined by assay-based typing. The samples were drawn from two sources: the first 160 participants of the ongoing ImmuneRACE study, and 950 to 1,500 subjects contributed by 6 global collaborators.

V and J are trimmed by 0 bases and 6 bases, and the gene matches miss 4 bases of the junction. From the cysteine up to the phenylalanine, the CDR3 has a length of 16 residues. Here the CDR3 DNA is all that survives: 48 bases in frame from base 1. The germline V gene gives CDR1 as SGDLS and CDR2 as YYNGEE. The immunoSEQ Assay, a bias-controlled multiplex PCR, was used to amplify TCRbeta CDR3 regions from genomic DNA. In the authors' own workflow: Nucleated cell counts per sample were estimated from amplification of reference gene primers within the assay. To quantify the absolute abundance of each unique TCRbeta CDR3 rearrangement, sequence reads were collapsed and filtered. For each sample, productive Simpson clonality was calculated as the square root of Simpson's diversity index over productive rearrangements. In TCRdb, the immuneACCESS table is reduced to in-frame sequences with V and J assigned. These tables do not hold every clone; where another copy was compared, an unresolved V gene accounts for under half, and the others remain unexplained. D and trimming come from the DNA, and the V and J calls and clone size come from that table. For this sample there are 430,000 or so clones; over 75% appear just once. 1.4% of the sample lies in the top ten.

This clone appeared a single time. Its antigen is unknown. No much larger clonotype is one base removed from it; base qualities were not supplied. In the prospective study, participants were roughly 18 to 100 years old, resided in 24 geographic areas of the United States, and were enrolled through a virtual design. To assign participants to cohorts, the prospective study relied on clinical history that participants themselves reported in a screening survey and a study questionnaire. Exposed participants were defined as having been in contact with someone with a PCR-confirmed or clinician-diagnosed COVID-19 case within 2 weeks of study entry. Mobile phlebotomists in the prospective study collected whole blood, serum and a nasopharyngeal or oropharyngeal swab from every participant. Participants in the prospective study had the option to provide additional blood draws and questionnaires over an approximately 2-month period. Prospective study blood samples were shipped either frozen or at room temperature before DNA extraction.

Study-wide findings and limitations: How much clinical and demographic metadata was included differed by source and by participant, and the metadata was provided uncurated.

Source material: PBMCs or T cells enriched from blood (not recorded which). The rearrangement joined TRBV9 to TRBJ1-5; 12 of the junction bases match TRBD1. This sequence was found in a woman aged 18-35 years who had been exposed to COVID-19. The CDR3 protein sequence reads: CASSVGDRGPSQPQHF. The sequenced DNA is TGTGCCAGCAGCGTAGGGGACAGGGGGCCGAGTCAGCCCCAGCATTTT.